This T cell receptor (beta chain) appears in the sequencing data of a study of blood T cells in healthy people across ages. Findings and caveats of the study: Any conclusive comparison of naive versus antigen-experienced cells was prevented by using unsorted PBMCs.

Germline V gene lookup returns CDR1 MNHEY and CDR2 SVGAGI. The CDR3 is 15 residues long. Between the trimmed V and J ends, which lost 2 bases and 0 bases, there was a span of 8 bases. Together with a sample-barcoded 5' primer, a J-beta primer mix was included in a second PCR lasting about 7 to 11 cycles. All cDNA molecules were each tagged by a template-switch adaptor with 12 random nucleotides. Via MiXCR, TCRdb re-called the 5' RACE reads, giving one row per CDR3 protein. The repertoire holds hundreds of thousands of distinct CDR3 sequences, about 44% seen once, with 13% in the top ten. Extraction yielded at least 6 micrograms of total RNA per sample. The sample holds a few counts of this clonotype. Its specificity is unknown.

The chain uses TRBV6-5 and TRBJ1-5, with D maybe TRBD1 (5 bases). The clonotype originates from a man aged 25 to 45 in good health. Sequenced: blood. The CDR3 loop is CASSYDRNSNQPQHF. The CDR3 nucleotides read TGTGCCAGCAGTTACGACAGAAATAGCAATCAGCCCCAGCATTTT.